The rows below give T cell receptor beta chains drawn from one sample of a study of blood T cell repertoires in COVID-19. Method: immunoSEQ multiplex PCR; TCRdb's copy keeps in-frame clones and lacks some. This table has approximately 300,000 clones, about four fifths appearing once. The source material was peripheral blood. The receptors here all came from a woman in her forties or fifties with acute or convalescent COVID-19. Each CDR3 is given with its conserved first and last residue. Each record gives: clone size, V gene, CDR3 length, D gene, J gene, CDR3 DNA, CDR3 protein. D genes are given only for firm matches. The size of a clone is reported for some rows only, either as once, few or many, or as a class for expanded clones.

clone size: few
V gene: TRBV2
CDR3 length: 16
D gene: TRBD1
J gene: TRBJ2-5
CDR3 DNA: TGTGCCAGCAGTGAACCGACAGGGAAAGGGCCAGAGACCCAGTACTTC
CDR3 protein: CASSEPTGKGPETQYF

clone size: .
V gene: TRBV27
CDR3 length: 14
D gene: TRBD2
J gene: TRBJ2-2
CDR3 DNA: TGTGCATCGGGAGGGAGCGGCGGCACCGGGGAGCTGTTTTTT
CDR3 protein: CASGGSGGTGELFF

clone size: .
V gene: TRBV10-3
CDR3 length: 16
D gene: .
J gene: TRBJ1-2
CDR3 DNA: TGTGCCATCAGTGACTCGACTCTTGGGTCCACCTATGGCTACACCTTC
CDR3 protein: CAISDSTLGSTYGYTF

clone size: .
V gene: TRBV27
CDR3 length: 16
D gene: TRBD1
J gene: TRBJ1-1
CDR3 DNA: TGTGCCAGCAGACTTAAGGGGGAGACAGGGGTCACTGAAGCTTTCTTT
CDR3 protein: CASRLKGETGVTEAFF

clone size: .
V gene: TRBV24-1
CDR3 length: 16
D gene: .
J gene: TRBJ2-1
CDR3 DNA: TGTGCCACCAGTGACCAAAAATTACAACGCTACAATGAGCAGTTCTTC
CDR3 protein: CATSDQKLQRYNEQFF

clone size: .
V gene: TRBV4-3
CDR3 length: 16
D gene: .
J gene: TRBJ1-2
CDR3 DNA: TGCGCCAGCAGCCAATTCGCGGGAAGCTCCAGCTATGGCTACACCTTC
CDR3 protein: CASSQFAGSSSYGYTF

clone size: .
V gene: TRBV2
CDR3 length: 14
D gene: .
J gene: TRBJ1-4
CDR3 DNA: TGTGCCAGCAGTGACTGGACACTTAATGAAAAACTGTTTTTT
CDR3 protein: CASSDWTLNEKLFF

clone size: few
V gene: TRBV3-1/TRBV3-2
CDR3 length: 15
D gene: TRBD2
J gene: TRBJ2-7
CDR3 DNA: TGTGCCAGCAGCCAAAGGGCGGGAGTGGGCCGCGAGCAGTACTTC
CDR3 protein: CASSQRAGVGREQYF

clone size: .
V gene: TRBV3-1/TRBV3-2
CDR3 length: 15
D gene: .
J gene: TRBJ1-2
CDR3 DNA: TGTGCCAGCAGTCTTACAGGGAAGACCCCCTATGGCTACACCTTC
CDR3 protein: CASSLTGKTPYGYTF

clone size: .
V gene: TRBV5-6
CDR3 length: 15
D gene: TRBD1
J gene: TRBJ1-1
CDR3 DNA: TGTGCCAGCAGCGTCACAGGGGGCGGAAACACTGAAGCTTTCTTT
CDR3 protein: CASSVTGGGNTEAFF

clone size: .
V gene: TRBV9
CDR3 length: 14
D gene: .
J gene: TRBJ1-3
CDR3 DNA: TGTGCCAGCAGCGCACAGGGAACTGGAAACACCATATATTTT
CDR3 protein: CASSAQGTGNTIYF

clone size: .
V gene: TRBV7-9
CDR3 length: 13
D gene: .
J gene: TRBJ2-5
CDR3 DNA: TGTGCCAGCAGTCCGGACACCCAAGAGACCCAGTACTTC
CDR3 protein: CASSPDTQETQYF

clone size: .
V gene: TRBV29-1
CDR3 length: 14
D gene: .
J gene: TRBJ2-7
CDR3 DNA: TGCAGCGCCACCTTCGACCAGGGTTCCTACGAGCAGTACTTC
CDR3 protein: CSATFDQGSYEQYF

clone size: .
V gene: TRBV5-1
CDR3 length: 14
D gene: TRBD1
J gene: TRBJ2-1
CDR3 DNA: TGCGCCAGCAGCCCCGGGACAGGGTACAATGAGCAGTTCTTC
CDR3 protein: CASSPGTGYNEQFF

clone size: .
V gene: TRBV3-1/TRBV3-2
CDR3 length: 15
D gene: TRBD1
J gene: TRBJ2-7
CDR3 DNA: TGTGCCAGCAGCCAGTCGACAGGGGGCTTGGACGAGCAGTACTTC
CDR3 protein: CASSQSTGGLDEQYF

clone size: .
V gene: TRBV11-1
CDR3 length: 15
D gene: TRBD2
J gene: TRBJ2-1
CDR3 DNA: TGTGCCAGCAGCCCGACTAGCGGGATCGGTAATGAGCAGTTCTTC
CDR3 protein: CASSPTSGIGNEQFF

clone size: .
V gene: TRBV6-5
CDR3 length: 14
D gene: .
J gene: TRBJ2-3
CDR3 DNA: TGTGCCAGCAGCCAGACTCAAAGCACAGATACGCAGTATTTT
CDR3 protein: CASSQTQSTDTQYF

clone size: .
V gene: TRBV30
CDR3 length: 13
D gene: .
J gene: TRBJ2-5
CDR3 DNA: TGTGCCTGGAGTGTGGATTCACGGGGGACCCAGTACTTC
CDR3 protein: CAWSVDSRGTQYF